The T cell receptor beta chain described here comes from a study of cytomegalovirus exposure and HLA in healthy donors. Use of 60 Vbeta and 13 Jbeta primers characterized the PCR. Some clones are missing from TCRdb's copy, which holds only in-frame ones; the method was immunoSEQ multiplex PCR. The table lists about 160,000 clones, about four fifths of them singletons. V was pared by 11 bases and J by 1 base, with 14 bases between. The CDR3 contains 14 residues. CDR1 is ENHRY and CDR2 is SYGVKD in the germline V gene. The sequenced sample consisted of PBMCs. The chain combines TRBV10-3 with TRBJ2-2; a weak D match, TRBD2 (6 bases). The origin of this receptor is a male donor in good health and CMV-seropositive. The CDR3, as DNA: TGTGCCCTCTCGGGGAGGTTGAACACCGGGGAGCTGTTTTTT. This codes for CALSGRLNTGELFF.